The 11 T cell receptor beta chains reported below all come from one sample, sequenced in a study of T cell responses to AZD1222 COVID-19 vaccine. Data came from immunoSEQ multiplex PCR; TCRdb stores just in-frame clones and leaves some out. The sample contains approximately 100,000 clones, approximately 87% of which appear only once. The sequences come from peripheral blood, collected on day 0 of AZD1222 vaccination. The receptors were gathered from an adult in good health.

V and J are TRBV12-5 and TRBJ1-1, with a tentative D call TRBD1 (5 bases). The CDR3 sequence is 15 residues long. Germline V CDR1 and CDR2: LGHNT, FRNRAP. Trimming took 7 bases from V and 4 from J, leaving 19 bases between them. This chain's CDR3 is CASAPGRGQSTEAFF. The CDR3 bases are TGTGCTAGTGCCCCGGGCCGGGGCCAGAGCACTGAAGCTTTCTTT.

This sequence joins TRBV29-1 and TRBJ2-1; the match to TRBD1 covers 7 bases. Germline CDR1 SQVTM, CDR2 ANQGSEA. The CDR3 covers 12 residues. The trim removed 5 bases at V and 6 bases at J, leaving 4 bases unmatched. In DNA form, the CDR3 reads TGCAGCGTTACGGGACAGACCAATGAGCAGTTCTTC. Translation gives CSVTGQTNEQFF.

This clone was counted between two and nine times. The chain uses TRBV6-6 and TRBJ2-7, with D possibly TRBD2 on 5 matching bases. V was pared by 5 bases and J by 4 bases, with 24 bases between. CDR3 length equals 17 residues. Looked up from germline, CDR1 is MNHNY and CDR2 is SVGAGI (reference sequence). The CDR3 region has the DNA TGTGCCAGCAGTCCCCTCTCGGAGCGGCCCTCGGGATACGAGCAGTACTTC. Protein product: CASSPLSERPSGYEQYF.

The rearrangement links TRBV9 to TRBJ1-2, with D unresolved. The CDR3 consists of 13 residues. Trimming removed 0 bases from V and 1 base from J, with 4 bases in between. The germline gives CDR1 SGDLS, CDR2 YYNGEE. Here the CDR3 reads CASSVGVNYGYTF. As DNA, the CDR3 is TGTGCCAGCAGCGTAGGGGTTAACTATGGCTACACCTTC. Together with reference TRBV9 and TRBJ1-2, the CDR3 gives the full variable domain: DSGVTQTPKHLITATGQRVTLRCSPRSGDLSVYWYQQSLDQGLQFLIQYYNGEERAKGNILERFSAQQFPDLHSELNLSSLELGDSALYFCASSVGVNYGYTFGSGTRLTVV.

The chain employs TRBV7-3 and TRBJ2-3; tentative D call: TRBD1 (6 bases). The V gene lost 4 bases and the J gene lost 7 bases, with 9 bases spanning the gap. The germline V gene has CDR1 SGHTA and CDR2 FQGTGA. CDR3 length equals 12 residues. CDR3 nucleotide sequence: TGTGCCAGCAGCTCACAGGGTTATACGCAGTATTTT. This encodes CASSSQGYTQYF.

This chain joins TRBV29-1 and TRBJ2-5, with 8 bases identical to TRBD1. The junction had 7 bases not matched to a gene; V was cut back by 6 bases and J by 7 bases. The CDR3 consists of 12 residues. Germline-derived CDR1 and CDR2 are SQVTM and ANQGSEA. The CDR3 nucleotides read TGCAGCGTCGACAGGGGCGCGGGGACCCAGTACTTC. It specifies CSVDRGAGTQYF.

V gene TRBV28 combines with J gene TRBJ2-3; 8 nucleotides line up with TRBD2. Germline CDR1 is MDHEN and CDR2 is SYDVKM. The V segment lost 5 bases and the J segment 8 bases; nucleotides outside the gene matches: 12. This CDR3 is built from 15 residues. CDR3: CASSQTSEATSTQYF. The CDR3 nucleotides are TGTGCCAGCAGTCAGACTAGCGAGGCGACAAGTACGCAGTATTTT.

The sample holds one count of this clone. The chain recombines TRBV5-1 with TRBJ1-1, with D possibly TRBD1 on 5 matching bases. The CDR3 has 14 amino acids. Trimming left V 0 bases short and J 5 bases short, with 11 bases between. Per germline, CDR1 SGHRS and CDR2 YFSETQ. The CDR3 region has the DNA TGCGCCAGCAGCTTGGACGGTCCAGGGACTGAAGCTTTCTTT. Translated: CASSLDGPGTEAFF.

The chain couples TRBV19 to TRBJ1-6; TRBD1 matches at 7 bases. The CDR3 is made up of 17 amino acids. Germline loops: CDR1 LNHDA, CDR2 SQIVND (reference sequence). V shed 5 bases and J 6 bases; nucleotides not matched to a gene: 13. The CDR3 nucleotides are TGTGCCAGTAGTCCAACCAGGACAGGCGGAACTAATTCACCCCTCCACTTT. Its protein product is CASSPTRTGGTNSPLHF.

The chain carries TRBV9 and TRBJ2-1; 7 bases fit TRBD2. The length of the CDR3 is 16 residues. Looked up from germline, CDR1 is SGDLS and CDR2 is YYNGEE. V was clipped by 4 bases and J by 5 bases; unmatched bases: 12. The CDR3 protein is CASSNTAYGLDNEQFF. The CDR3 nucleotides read TGTGCCAGCAGCAACACCGCTTATGGACTAGACAATGAGCAGTTCTTC.

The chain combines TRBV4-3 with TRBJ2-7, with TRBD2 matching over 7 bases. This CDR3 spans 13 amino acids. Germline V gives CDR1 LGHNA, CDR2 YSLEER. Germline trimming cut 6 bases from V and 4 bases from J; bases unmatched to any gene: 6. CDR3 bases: TGCGCCAGCAGTCCTAGCGGAGGGTACGAGCAGTACTTC. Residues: CASSPSGGYEQYF.